This T cell receptor (beta chain) was observed in a study of blood T cell repertoires in COVID-19. Clones were sequenced by immunoSEQ multiplex PCR, and TCRdb holds only the in-frame ones, with some missing. The repertoire consists of about 250,000 clones, with around 89% occurring once and the leading ten covering less than 3%. The CDR3 has 16 amino acids. The germline CDR1 and CDR2 sequences are SEHNR and FQNEAQ (reference sequence). The V and J ends lost 6 bases and 1 base respectively, with 16 bases between them. Material for sequencing was PBMCs or T cells enriched from blood (not recorded which). V gene TRBV7-9 combines with J gene TRBJ2-1; perhaps TRBD2 as D (6 bases). This TCR came from a woman aged 50 to 65 who had recovered from COVID-19. The CDR3 nucleotides read TGTGCCAGCAGGGATTTGGCTAGCGCATCCTACAATGAGCAGTTCTTC. Residues: CASRDLASASYNEQFF.